The clone carrying this TCR beta chain was found once. The antigen is not known. An input of roughly 0.5 to 1 ug of RNA was subjected to reverse transcription using random hexamers. Each CDR3 protein gets one entry after TCRdb re-called the immunoSEQ multiplex PCR reads with MiXCR. The sample records roughly 100,000 distinct CDR3 sequences, roughly 94% being singletons. CD8+ and CD4+ T cells taken from blood had their TCR beta sequenced. The CDR3 has 17 amino acids. With 0 bases removed from V and 2 bases from J, the gap between germline ends came to 14 bases. CDR1 and CDR2 from the germline V gene are SGHTA and FQGNSA. The sample originates from a study of CD8 T cells in Susac syndrome. In the study overall: Among the sequenced Susac syndrome patients, five or six had active disease while eight were in remission.

Study-level results: Expansion of clones was not seen in the CD4+ T cell repertoires of Susac syndrome.

The sequenced material came from CD4+ T cells from PBMCs. The chain uses TRBV7-2 and TRBJ2-1; D possibly corresponds to TRBD2 (5 bases). The receptor's source is a human donor with Susac syndrome. The CDR3 DNA sequence: TGTGCCAGCAGCTTAGCGGTGAGCGGTCCTACCTACAATGAGCAGTTCTTC. Protein sequence: CASSLAVSGPTYNEQFF.